Below are 6 T cell receptor beta chains sequenced from a single sample in a study of blood T cells in healthy people across ages. Alongside a J-beta primer mix, a sample-barcoded 5' primer served in a second PCR lasting roughly 7 to 11 cycles. MiXCR, applied by TCRdb to the 5' RACE reads, yields one record per CDR3 protein. The data show about 670,000 distinct CDR3 sequences, approximately 52% seen once. The sequencing sample was made of blood. These receptors all come from an elderly woman in good health.

This clonotype was observed many times. The chain employs TRBV7-9 and TRBJ2-5, with unresolved D. The CDR3 totals 10 residues. V was trimmed by 4 bases and J by 4 bases, leaving 1 base between them. Germline CDR1 SEHNR, CDR2 FQNEAQ (reference sequence). The CDR3 DNA sequence: TGTGCCAGCAGCTCAGAGACCCAGTACTTC. It codes for CASSSETQYF. Filled out from reference TRBV7-9 and TRBJ2-5, the complete variable domain reads DTGVSQNPRHKITKRGQNVTFRCDPISEHNRLYWYRQTLGQGPEFLTYFQNEAQLEKSRLLSDRFSAERPKGSFSTLEIQRTEQGDSAMYLCASSSETQYFGPGTRLLVL.

In its sample, this clonotype was seen a few times. The chain employs TRBV4-1 and TRBJ2-5; perhaps D is TRBD1 or TRBD2 (5 bases each). The V gene's germline CDR1 is MGHRA and CDR2 YSYEKL. The CDR3 sequence is 15 residues long. V was cut by 2 bases and J by 2 bases, with 12 bases left in between. The CDR3 DNA follows: TGCGCCAGCAGCCAACCGGGACGGATACAAGAGACCCAGTACTTC. The encoded protein is CASSQPGRIQETQYF.

This clonotype was observed a few times. The rearrangement uses TRBV20-1 and TRBJ2-7; D ambiguous. Matching the DNA end better, TRBJ2-1 makes the J call doubtful. Germline-derived CDR1 and CDR2 are DFQATT and SNEGSKA (reference sequence). CDR3 length: 10 amino acids. The CDR3 sequence is CSALKETQFF. The DNA for the CDR3 is TGCAGTGCTTTAAAGGAGACCCAGTTCTTC.

Of note for this clonotype: A much larger clone lies a single base off, so this may be a read error. J is TRBJ2-6 and V is TRBV28, with D perhaps assigned TRBD1 or TRBD2 (5 bases each). The CDR3 is made up of 15 amino acids. Germline values: CDR1 MDHEN, CDR2 SYDVKM. CDR3 nucleotides: TGTGCCAGCAGTTTGGTCAGCTCTGGGGGCAACGTCCTGACTTTC. This codes for CASSLVSSGGNVLTF. The full variable domain, its missing parts supplied by reference TRBV28 and TRBJ2-6, is DVKVTQSSRYLVKRTGEKVFLECVQDMDHENMFWYRQDPGLGLRLIYFSYDVKMKEKGDIPEGYSVSREKKERFSLILESASTNQTSMYLCASSLVSSGGNVLTFGAGSRLTVL.

The chain links TRBV5-5 to TRBJ1-2; 8 nucleotides align to TRBD1. The V gene's germline CDR1 is SGHKS and CDR2 YYEKEE (reference sequence). The junction had 5 bases not matched to a gene; V was cut back by 0 bases and J by 4 bases. CDR3 length: 15 residues. The CDR3 spells CASSLEGQDVYGYTF. In DNA form, the CDR3 reads TGTGCCAGCAGCTTGGAGGGACAGGACGTCTATGGCTACACCTTC.

V usage is TRBV24-1 and J usage is TRBJ2-4, with D possibly TRBD1 on 6 matching bases. The DNA end lines up better with TRBJ2-5; the J call may be wrong. Germline V gene lookup returns CDR1 KGHDR and CDR2 SFDVKD. The CDR3 is made up of 12 amino acids. CDR3 loop: CATSPRGETQYF. The DNA of the CDR3 is TGTGCCACCAGTCCCAGGGGAGAGACCCAGTACTTC.